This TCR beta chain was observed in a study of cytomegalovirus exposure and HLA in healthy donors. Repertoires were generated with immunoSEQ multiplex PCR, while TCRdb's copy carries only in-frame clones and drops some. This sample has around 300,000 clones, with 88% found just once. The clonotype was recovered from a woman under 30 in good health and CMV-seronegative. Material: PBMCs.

CDR3 DNA: TGTGCCATCGGATTAACAGGGGGCCCAGAGACCCAGTACTTC. Protein: CAIGLTGGPETQYF. The chain employs TRBV28 and TRBJ2-5; 9 bases align to TRBD1. The CDR3 extends over 14 amino acids. Germline CDR1 is MDHEN and CDR2 is SYDVKM. With 10 bases clipped from V and 4 bases from J, the junction kept 10 bases outside the gene matches.